This TCR beta chain was identified in a study of somatic mutations in cytotoxic T cells in rheumatoid arthritis. Broader study findings: Per patient, the largest CD8+ clone was found to exceed 20% of CD8+ cells in 8 of 65 cases.

Remarks on this clone: The antigen remains undetermined.

Sequencing used immunoSEQ multiplex PCR; TCRdb keeps in-frame clones, though not all of them. The table includes fewer than 5,000 clones, 72% detected once. The TCR originated in an adult with rheumatoid arthritis. Sequencing input: CD8+ T cells sorted from blood.

The CDR3 reads CASSSGVRNQPQHF. The CDR3 DNA follows: TGTGCCAGCAGCTCCGGAGTCCGTAATCAGCCCCAGCATTTT. The chain has TRBV7-2 and TRBJ1-5; D remains ambiguous. Between the trimmed V and J ends, which lost 4 bases and 4 bases, there was a span of 11 bases. Germline CDR1 reads SGHTA; CDR2 reads FQGNSA. The CDR3 runs 14 residues.